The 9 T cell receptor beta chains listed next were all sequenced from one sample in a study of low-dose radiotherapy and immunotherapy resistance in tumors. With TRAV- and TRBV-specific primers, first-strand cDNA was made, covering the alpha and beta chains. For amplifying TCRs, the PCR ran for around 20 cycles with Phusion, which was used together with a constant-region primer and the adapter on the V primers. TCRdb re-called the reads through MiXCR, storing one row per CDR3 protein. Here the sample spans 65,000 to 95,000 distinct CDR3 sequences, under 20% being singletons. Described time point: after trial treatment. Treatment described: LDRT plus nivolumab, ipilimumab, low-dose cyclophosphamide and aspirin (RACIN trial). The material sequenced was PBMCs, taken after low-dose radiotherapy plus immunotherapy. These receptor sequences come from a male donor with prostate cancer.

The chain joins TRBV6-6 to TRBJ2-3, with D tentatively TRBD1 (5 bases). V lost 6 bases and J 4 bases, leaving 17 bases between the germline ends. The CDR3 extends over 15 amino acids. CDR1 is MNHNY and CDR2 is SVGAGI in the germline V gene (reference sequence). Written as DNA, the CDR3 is TGTGCCAGCAGGCGGACATACCTTGGGGCAGATACGCAGTATTTT. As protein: CASRRTYLGADTQYF.

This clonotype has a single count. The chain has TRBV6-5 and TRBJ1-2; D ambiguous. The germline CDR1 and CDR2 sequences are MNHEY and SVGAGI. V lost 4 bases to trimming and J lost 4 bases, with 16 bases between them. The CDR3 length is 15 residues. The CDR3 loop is CASSLGREPSYGYTF. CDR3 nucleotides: TGTGCCAGCAGTTTGGGTAGGGAACCGAGCTATGGCTACACCTTC.

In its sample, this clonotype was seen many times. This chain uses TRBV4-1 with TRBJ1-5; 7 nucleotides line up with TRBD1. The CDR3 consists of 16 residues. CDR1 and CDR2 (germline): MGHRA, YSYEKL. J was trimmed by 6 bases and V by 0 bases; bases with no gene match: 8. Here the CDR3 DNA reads TGCGCCAGCAGCCAAGATCTGACAGGGTATGTTCAGCCCCAGCATTTT. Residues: CASSQDLTGYVQPQHF.

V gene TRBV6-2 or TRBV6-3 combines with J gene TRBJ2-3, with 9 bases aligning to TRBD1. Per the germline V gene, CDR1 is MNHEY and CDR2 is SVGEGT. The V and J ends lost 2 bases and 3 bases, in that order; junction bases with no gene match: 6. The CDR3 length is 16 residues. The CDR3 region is CASSYDGTGRTDTQYF. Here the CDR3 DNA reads TGTGCCAGCAGTTACGATGGGACAGGGCGGACAGATACGCAGTATTTT.

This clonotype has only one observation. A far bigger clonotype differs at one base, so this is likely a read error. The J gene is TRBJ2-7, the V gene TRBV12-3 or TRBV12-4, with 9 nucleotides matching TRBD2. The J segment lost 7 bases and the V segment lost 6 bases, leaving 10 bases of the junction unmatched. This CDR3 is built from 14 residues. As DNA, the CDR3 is TGTGCCAGCAGGCGGGGGGGGGCTTACAATGAGCAGTACTTC. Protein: CASRRGGAYNEQYF.

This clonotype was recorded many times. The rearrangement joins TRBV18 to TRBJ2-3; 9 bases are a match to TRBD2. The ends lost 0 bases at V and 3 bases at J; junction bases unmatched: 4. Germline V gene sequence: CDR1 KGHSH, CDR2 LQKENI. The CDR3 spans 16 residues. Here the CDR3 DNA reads TGTGCCAGCTCACCACCTAGCGGGAGTCCAACAGATACGCAGTATTTT. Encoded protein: CASSPPSGSPTDTQYF.

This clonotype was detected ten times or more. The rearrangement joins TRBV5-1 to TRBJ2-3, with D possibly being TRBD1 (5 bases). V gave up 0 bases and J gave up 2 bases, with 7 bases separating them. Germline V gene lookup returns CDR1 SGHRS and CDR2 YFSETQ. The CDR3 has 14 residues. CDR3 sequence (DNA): TGCGCCAGCAGCTTGGAGGGGTACACAGATACGCAGTATTTT. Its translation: CASSLEGYTDTQYF.

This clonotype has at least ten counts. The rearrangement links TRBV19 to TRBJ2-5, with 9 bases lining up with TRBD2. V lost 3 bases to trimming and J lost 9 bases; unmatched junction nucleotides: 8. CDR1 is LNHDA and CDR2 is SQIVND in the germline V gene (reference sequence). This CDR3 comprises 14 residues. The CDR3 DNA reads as TGTGCCAGTAGTATCGAAGCGGGAGGACCGGCCCAGTACTTC. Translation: CASSIEAGGPAQYF.

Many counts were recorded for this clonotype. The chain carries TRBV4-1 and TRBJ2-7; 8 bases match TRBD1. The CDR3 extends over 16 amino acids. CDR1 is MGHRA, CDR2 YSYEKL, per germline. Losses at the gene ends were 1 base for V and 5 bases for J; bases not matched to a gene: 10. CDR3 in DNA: TGCGCCAGCAGCCAAGTGGGGACAGGAGGTCACCACGAGCAGTACTTC. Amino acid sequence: CASSQVGTGGHHEQYF.